This TCR beta chain was sequenced for a study of metastatic and nonmetastatic thyroid tumors. Study summary: The comparison covered peripheral blood and tumor or nodule tissue in malignant and benign thyroid patients.

MiXCR was used by TCRdb to re-call the PCR reads. The sample yields approximately 90,000 clones, 8.6% seen once. This CDR3 region has 17 residues. Germline-derived CDR1 and CDR2 are MNHEY and SVGAGI. No treatment had been given to any patient before thyroid surgery. Study-wide results and limits: According to reports, the diversity of TCR beta was significantly higher in malignant thyroid tumors than in benign nodules, and this held in both blood and tumor samples.

This clone has more than one count but fewer than ten. Its antigen is unknown. Germline is not matched at one junction end, which may reflect a read error. This TCR was sampled from a female donor with papillary thyroid cancer or a benign thyroid nodule (not recorded which). Some clones in this sample may be carry-over from other donors' samples. This chain joins TRBV6-5 and TRBJ2-6; 7 nucleotides agree with TRBD2. Material for sequencing was blood. The CDR3 loop is CASSSPGGGSGSNVLTF. The CDR3 nucleotides are TGTGCCAGCAGTTCCCCGGGGGGTGGCTCTGGGTCCAACGTCCTGACTTTC.